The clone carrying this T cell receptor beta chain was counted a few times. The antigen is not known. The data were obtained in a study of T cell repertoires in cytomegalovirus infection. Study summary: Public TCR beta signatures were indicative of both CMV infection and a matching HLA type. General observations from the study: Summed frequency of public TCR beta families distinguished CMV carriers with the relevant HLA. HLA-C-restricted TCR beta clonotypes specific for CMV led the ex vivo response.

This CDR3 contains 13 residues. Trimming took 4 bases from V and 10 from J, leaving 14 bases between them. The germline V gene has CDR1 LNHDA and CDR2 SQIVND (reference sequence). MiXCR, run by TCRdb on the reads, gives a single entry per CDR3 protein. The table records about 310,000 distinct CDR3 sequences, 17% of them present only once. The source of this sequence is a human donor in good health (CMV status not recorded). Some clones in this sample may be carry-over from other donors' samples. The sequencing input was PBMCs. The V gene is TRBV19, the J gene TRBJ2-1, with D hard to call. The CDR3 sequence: CASSSGYPLEQFF. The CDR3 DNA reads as TGTGCCAGTAGTAGTGGTTATCCTTTGGAGCAGTTCTTC. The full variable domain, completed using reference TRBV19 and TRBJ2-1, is DGGITQSPKYLFRKEGQNVTLSCEQNLNHDAMYWYRQDPGQGLRLIYYSQIVNDFQKGDIAEGYSVSREKKESFPLTVTSAQKNPTAFYLCASSSGYPLEQFFGPGTRLTVL.